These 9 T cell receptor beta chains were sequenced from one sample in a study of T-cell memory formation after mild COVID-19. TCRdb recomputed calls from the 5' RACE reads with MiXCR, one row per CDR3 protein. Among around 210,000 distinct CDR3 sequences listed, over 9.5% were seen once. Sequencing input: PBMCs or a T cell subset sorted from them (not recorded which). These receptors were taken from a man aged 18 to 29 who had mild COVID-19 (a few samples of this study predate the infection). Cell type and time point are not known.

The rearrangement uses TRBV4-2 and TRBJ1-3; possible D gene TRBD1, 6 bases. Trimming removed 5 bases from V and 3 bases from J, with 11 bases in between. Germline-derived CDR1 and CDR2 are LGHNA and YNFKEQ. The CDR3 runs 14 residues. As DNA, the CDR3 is TGTGCCAGCAGCGAAGGGGGATTTGGAAACACCATATATTTT. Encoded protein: CASSEGGFGNTIYF.

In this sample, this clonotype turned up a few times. The CDR3 sequence is CSVGDSGANVLTF. The CDR3 DNA is TGCAGCGTTGGGGACTCCGGGGCCAACGTCCTGACTTTC. The V and J genes are TRBV29-1 and TRBJ2-6; the D gene is possibly TRBD2 (6 bases). The CDR3 is 13 amino acids. Germline-derived CDR1 and CDR2 are SQVTM and ANQGSEA. V was cut by 4 bases and J by 4 bases, with 8 bases left in between.

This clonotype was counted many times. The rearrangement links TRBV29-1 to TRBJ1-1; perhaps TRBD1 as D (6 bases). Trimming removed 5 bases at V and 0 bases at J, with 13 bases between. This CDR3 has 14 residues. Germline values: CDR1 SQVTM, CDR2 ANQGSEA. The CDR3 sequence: CSVIRGGVNTEAFF. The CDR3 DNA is TGCAGCGTTATCAGGGGCGGGGTGAACACTGAAGCTTTCTTT.

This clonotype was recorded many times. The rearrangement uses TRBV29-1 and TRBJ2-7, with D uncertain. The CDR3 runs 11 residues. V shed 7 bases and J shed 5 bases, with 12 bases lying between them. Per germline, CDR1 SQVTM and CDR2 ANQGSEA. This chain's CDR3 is CSGGSGNEQYF. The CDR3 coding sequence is TGCAGCGGGGGTTCGGGTAACGAGCAGTACTTC.

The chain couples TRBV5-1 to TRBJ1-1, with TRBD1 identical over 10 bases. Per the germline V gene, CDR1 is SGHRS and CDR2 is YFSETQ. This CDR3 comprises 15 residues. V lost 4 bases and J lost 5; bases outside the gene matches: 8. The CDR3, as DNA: TGCGCCAGCAGCGTGACAGGGGGCTATGGAACTGAAGCTTTCTTT. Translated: CASSVTGGYGTEAFF.

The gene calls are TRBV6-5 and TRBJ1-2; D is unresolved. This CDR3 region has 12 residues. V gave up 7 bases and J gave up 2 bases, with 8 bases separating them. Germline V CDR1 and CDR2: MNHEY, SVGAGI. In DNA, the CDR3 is TGTGCCAGCAAGGAGACAAACTATGGCTACACCTTC. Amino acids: CASKETNYGYTF.

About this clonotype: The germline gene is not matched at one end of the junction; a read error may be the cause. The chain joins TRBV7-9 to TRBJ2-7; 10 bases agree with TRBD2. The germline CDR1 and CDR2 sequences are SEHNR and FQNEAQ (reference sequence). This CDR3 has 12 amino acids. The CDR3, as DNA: TGTGCCAGCAGCCTAGCGGGGGATAGCCGGTACTTC. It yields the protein CASSLAGDSRYF.

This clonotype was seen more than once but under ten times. In DNA, the CDR3 is TGTGCCAGCCGGGACAGGGGTCAGCCCCAGCATTTT. Its protein product is CASRDRGQPQHF. The chain is built from TRBV6-2 or TRBV6-3 and TRBJ1-5; 10 bases map to TRBD1. This CDR3 spans 12 amino acids. With 8 bases clipped from V and 6 bases from J, the junction kept 1 base outside the gene matches. Germline-derived CDR1 and CDR2 are MNHEY and SVGEGT.

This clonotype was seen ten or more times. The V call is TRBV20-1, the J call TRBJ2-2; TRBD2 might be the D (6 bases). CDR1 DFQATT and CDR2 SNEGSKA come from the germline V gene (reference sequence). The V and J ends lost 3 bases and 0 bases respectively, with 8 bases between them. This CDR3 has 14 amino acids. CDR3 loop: CSARVAANTGELFF. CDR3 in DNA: TGCAGTGCTAGGGTAGCGGCGAACACCGGGGAGCTGTTTTTT.